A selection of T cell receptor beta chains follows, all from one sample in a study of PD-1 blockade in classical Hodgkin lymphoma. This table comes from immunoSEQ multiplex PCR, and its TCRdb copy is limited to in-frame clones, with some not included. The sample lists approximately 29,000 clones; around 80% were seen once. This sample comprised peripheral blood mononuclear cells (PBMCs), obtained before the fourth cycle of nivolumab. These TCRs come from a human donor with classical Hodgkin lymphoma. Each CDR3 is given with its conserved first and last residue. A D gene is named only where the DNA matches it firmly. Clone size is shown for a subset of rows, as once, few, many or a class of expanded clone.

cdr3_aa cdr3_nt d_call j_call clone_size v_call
CASSHPASSWETQYF TGCGCCAGCAGCCACCCGGCCAGTAGTTGGGAGACCCAGTACTTC NA TRBJ2-5 NA TRBV4-1
CASSAWLANEQFF TGTGCCAGCAGCGCCTGGCTAGCGAACGAGCAGTTCTTC NA TRBJ2-1 NA TRBV7-2
CASSPLQGQPQHF TGTGCCAGCAGTCCGCTACAGGGGCAACCCCAGCATTTT TRBD1 TRBJ1-5 NA TRBV27
CASSRTGTGGNAEAFF TGTGCCAGCAGCCGAACCGGGACAGGGGGCAACGCTGAAGCTTTCTTT TRBD1 TRBJ1-1 NA TRBV7-9
CASSRLWGPDTQYF TGTGCCAGCAGCCGACTTTGGGGCCCAGATACGCAGTATTTT NA TRBJ2-3 NA TRBV7-6
CASSANYRATSSNEQFF TGTGCCAGCAGCGCGAATTACAGGGCTACATCCTCAAATGAGCAGTTCTTC NA TRBJ2-1 NA TRBV7-9
CASSAHTGNNEQFF TGTGCCAGCAGCGCACATACAGGGAACAATGAGCAGTTCTTC NA TRBJ2-1 NA TRBV9
CASSPPRAEAFF TGTGCCAGCTCACCACCGAGGGCCGAAGCTTTCTTT NA TRBJ1-1 NA TRBV18
CASRRGHTYEQYF TGTGCCAGCAGACGAGGTCATACCTACGAGCAGTACTTC NA TRBJ2-7 NA TRBV6-4
CASSLFPSGRANTGELFF TGTGCCAGCAGCTTGTTTCCTAGCGGGAGGGCCAACACCGGGGAGCTGTTTTTT TRBD2 TRBJ2-2 NA TRBV7-6
CASSKTGVYEQYF TGTGCCAGCAGCAAGACAGGGGTCTACGAGCAGTACTTC TRBD1 TRBJ2-7 NA TRBV6-5
CASSPRRASGFAKNIQYF TGTGCCAGCAGTCCTCGACGGGCTAGCGGTTTTGCCAAAAACATTCAGTACTTC TRBD2 TRBJ2-4 NA TRBV27
CASSPQAGSYNEQFF TGTGCCAGCAGCCCACAAGCGGGGTCCTACAATGAGCAGTTCTTC TRBD2 TRBJ2-1 NA TRBV9
CASSEVILANYGYTF TGTGCCAGCAGTGAAGTCATCTTAGCTAACTATGGCTACACCTTC NA TRBJ1-2 NA TRBV6-1
CASSVDALGLQFF TGTGCCAGCAGCGTAGACGCCCTTGGGCTCCAGTTCTTC NA TRBJ2-1 NA TRBV28
CASMGSGTDTQYF TGTGCCAGCATGGGTAGCGGCACAGATACGCAGTATTTT NA TRBJ2-3 NA TRBV2
CSVGGTGEQYF TGCAGTGTGGGGGGGACGGGGGAGCAGTACTTC TRBD2 TRBJ2-7 NA TRBV20-1
CASSPQGDTQYF TGTGCCAGCAGCCCTCAGGGTGATACGCAGTATTTT NA TRBJ2-3 NA TRBV7-8
CASSIGGRETQYF TGTGCCAGCAGCATAGGGGGCAGGGAGACCCAGTACTTC TRBD1 TRBJ2-5 once TRBV27
CASSVGQETQYF TGTGCCAGCAGCGTAGGCCAAGAGACCCAGTACTTC NA TRBJ2-5 once TRBV9
CASSYSRVLSEQYF TGTGCCAGCAGTTACTCTCGGGTCCTCTCTGAGCAGTACTTC NA TRBJ2-7 NA TRBV6-6
CAISDPTGTTNTGELFF TGTGCCATCAGTGACCCGACAGGGACAACGAACACCGGGGAGCTGTTTTTT TRBD1 TRBJ2-2 NA TRBV10-3
CASSEGFQPQHF TGTGCCAGCAGTGAAGGTTTTCAGCCCCAGCATTTT NA TRBJ1-5 NA TRBV6-1
CASSPRAGTGEGYTF TGCGCCAGCAGCCCTCGTGCGGGGACAGGGGAGGGCTACACCTTC TRBD1 TRBJ1-2 few TRBV5-1
CASSLVAGVFGELFF TGCGCCAGCAGCTTGGTAGCGGGAGTTTTCGGGGAGCTGTTTTTT TRBD2 TRBJ2-2 once TRBV5-1
CASSYSFGTDTYEQYF TGTGCCAGCAGTTACTCTTTCGGGACAGACACCTACGAGCAGTACTTC TRBD1 TRBJ2-7 NA TRBV6-6